A selection of T cell receptor beta chains follows, all from one sample in a study of STAT5B mutations in CD4+ large granular lymphocyte leukemia. Clones were read by immunoSEQ multiplex PCR, and TCRdb kept only the in-frame ones, dropping some. The sample includes 30,000 to 40,000 clones, 88% of them seen just once. Sample: CD4+ T cells from blood buffy coats. The receptors here all came from a human donor in good health. The CDR3 runs from the conserved cysteine through the conserved F or W. The D gene is left open where the match is weak. Clone size is shown for a subset of rows, as once, few, many or a class of expanded clone.

D: -; J: TRBJ1-1; size: -; V: TRBV12-5; CDR3: CASERNTEAFF; DNA: TGTGCTAGTGAGAGGAACACTGAAGCTTTCTTT
D: TRBD2; J: TRBJ2-5; size: -; V: TRBV7-7; CDR3: CASSLDGRATETQYF; DNA: TGTGCTAGCAGCTTAGACGGGAGGGCCACAGAGACCCAGTACTTC
D: -; J: TRBJ1-3; size: -; V: TRBV29-1; CDR3: CSVEKGIAGNTIYF; DNA: TGCAGCGTTGAGAAAGGGATAGCCGGAAACACCATATATTTT
D: -; J: TRBJ1-2; size: -; V: TRBV7-3; CDR3: CASTQAFTVGYTF; DNA: TGTGCCAGCACCCAGGCGTTTACAGTTGGCTACACCTTC
D: -; J: TRBJ2-7; size: -; V: TRBV5-4; CDR3: CASSLRPYYEQYF; DNA: TGTGCCAGCAGCTTGAGACCTTACTACGAGCAGTACTTC
D: TRBD2; J: TRBJ2-5; size: -; V: TRBV5-1; CDR3: CASSGGTSGGSETQYF; DNA: TGCGCCAGCAGCGGGGGAACTAGCGGGGGGTCAGAAACCCAGTACTTC
D: TRBD1; J: TRBJ2-7; size: -; V: TRBV4-1; CDR3: CASSHHLRTGGSYEQYF; DNA: TGCGCCAGCAGCCACCACTTACGGACAGGGGGCTCCTACGAGCAGTACTTC
D: TRBD1; J: TRBJ1-2; size: -; V: TRBV19; CDR3: CASSTQGADGYTF; DNA: TGTGCCAGTAGTACACAGGGGGCCGATGGCTACACCTTC
D: -; J: TRBJ2-2; size: -; V: TRBV7-2; CDR3: CASTLRQDNTGELFF; DNA: TGTGCCAGCACCCTTCGACAGGATAACACCGGGGAGCTGTTTTTT
D: -; J: TRBJ2-5; size: -; V: TRBV5-1; CDR3: CASSSGPTRGQETQYF; DNA: TGCGCCAGCAGCTCCGGGCCAACGAGGGGTCAAGAGACCCAGTACTTC
D: -; J: TRBJ1-1; size: -; V: TRBV10-1; CDR3: CASRPMRPLNTEAFF; DNA: TGCGCCAGCCGTCCGATGAGGCCCTTGAACACTGAAGCTTTCTTT
D: -; J: TRBJ2-5; size: -; V: TRBV6-5; CDR3: CASSYRGKETQYF; DNA: TGTGCCAGCAGTTATCGGGGGAAAGAGACCCAGTACTTC
D: -; J: TRBJ1-1; size: -; V: TRBV11-3; CDR3: CASSLRGNTEAFF; DNA: TGTGCCAGCAGCTTACGAGGGAACACTGAAGCTTTCTTT
D: TRBD1; J: TRBJ2-7; size: -; V: TRBV30; CDR3: CALDRGGYEQYF; DNA: TGTGCCTTGGACAGGGGTGGCTACGAGCAGTACTTC
D: -; J: TRBJ1-1; size: once; V: TRBV7-3; CDR3: CASSLMGDTEAFF; DNA: TGTGCCAGCAGCTTAATGGGGGACACTGAAGCTTTCTTT
D: -; J: TRBJ2-1; size: -; V: TRBV7-2; CDR3: CASSREARLYNEQFF; DNA: TGTGCCAGCAGCCGAGAGGCTAGACTCTACAATGAGCAGTTCTTC
D: -; J: TRBJ2-7; size: -; V: TRBV6-5; CDR3: CASSPRGKVSYEQYF; DNA: TGTGCCAGCAGCCCCCGGGGTAAGGTCTCCTACGAGCAGTACTTC
D: TRBD1; J: TRBJ1-1; size: -; V: TRBV27; CDR3: CASVTGGTEAFF; DNA: TGTGCCAGCGTAACAGGGGGCACTGAAGCTTTCTTT
D: -; J: TRBJ2-3; size: -; V: TRBV5-1; CDR3: CASSLGRTTDTQYF; DNA: TGCGCCAGCAGCTTGGGAAGGACCACAGATACGCAGTATTTT
D: -; J: TRBJ1-4; size: -; V: TRBV4-3; CDR3: CASSQGVHSTTNEKLFF; DNA: TGCGCCAGCAGCCAGGGAGTTCATTCTACAACTAATGAAAAACTGTTTTTT
D: -; J: TRBJ2-7; size: once; V: TRBV9; CDR3: CASSVEMDYEQYF; DNA: TGTGCCAGCAGCGTAGAAATGGATTACGAGCAGTACTTC
D: -; J: TRBJ1-2; size: -; V: TRBV5-1; CDR3: CASSLYPGGPSYTF; DNA: TGCGCCAGCAGCTTGTATCCGGGGGGCCCCAGCTACACCTTC
D: TRBD1; J: TRBJ2-5; size: once; V: TRBV7-8; CDR3: CASLEPGTGGETQYF; DNA: TGTGCCAGCCTCGAGCCCGGGACAGGGGGGGAGACCCAGTACTTC
D: -; J: TRBJ1-1; size: -; V: TRBV10-1; CDR3: CASRFGSGTEAFF; DNA: TGCGCCAGCAGGTTCGGAAGTGGCACTGAAGCTTTCTTT
D: TRBD2; J: TRBJ2-4; size: -; V: TRBV4-3; CDR3: CASSQEAVQRGGVAKNIQYF; DNA: TGCGCCAGCAGCCAAGAGGCGGTACAGCGGGGGGGGGTTGCCAAAAACATTCAGTACTTC
D: -; J: TRBJ1-5; size: -; V: TRBV30; CDR3: CAWGVRGQPQHF; DNA: TGTGCCTGGGGGGTTCGGGGGCAGCCCCAGCATTTT
D: TRBD2; J: TRBJ2-7; size: -; V: TRBV5-1; CDR3: CASSLSTSAQNIRTSYEQYF; DNA: TGCGCCAGCAGCTTGTCGACTAGCGCGCAAAACATAAGAACTTCCTACGAGCAGTACTTC
D: TRBD2; J: TRBJ2-1; size: -; V: TRBV29-1; CDR3: CSVARRGGHNEQFF; DNA: TGCAGCGTGGCTAGGCGGGGGGGCCATAATGAGCAGTTCTTC
D: -; J: TRBJ2-1; size: -; V: TRBV9; CDR3: CASSVGRGNEQFF; DNA: TGTGCCAGCAGCGTAGGAAGAGGAAATGAGCAGTTCTTC